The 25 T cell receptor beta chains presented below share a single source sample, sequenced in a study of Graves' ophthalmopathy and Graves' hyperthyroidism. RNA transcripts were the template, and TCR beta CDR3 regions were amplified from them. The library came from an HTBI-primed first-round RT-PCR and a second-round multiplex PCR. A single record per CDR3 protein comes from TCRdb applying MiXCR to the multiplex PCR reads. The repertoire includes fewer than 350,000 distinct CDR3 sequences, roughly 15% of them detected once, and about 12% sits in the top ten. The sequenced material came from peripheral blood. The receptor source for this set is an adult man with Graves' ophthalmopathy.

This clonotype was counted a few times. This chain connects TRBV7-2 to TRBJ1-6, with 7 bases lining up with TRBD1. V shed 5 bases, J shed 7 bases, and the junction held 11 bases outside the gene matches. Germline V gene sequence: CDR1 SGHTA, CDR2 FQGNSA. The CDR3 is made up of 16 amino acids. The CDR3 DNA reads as TGTGCCAGCAGCAGAAGCCGGGACAGTATGAATTCACCCCTCCACTTT. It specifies CASSRSRDSMNSPLHF.

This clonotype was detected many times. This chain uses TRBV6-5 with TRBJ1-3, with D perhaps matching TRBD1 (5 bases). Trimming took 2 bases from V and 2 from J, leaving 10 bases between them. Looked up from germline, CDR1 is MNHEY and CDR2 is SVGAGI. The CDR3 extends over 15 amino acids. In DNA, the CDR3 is TGTGCCAGCAGTTACCCCGGGACCCCTGGAAACACCATATATTTT. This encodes CASSYPGTPGNTIYF.

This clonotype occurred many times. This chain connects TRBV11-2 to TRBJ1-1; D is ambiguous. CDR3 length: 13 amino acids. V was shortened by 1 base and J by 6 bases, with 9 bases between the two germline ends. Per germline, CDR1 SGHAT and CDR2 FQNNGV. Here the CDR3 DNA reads TGTGCCAGCAGCTTAGTACTTGGGTCTGAAGCTTTCTTT. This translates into CASSLVLGSEAFF. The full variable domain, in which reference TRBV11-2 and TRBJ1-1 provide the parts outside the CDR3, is EAGVAQSPRYKIIEKRQSVAFWCNPISGHATLYWYQQILGQGPKLLIQFQNNGVVDDSQLPKDRFSAERLKGVDSTLKIQPAKLEDSAVYLCASSLVLGSEAFFGQGTRLTVV.

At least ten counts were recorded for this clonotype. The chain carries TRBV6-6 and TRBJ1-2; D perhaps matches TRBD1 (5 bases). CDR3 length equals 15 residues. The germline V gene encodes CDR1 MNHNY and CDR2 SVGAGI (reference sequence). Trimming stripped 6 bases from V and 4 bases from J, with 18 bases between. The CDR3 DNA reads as TGTGCCAGCAGCATCAATAGGCAGGGCCTCTATGGCTACACCTTC. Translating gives CASSINRQGLYGYTF.

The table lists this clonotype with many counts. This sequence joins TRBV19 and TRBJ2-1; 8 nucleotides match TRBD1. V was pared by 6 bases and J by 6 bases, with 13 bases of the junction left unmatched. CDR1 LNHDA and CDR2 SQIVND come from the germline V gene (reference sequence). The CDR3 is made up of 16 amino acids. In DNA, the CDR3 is TGTGCCAGTAGCTTGTTCGGGGACAGGAGGGGCAATGAGCAGTTCTTC. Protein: CASSLFGDRRGNEQFF.

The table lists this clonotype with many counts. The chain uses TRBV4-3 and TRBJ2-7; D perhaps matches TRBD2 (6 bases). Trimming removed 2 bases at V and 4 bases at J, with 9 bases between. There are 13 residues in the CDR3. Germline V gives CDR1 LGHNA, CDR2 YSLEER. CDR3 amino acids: CASSQSLAYEQYF. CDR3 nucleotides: TGCGCCAGCAGCCAATCGCTAGCGTACGAGCAGTACTTC.

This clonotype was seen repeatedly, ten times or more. The CDR3 spells CSVPTGSEAFF. The CDR3 nucleotides are TGCAGCGTGCCGACAGGGAGTGAAGCTTTCTTT. The chain recombines TRBV29-1 with TRBJ1-1; 7 bases align to TRBD1. The CDR3 has 11 amino acids. Looked up from germline, CDR1 is SQVTM and CDR2 is ANQGSEA. V shed 6 bases, J shed 7 bases, and the junction held 5 bases outside the gene matches.

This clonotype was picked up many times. The CDR3 loop is CSARGGDPVLNTEAFF. The CDR3 DNA follows: TGCAGTGCTAGAGGGGGGGACCCGGTCCTGAACACTGAAGCTTTCTTT. The chain has TRBV20-1 and TRBJ1-1, with a tentative D call TRBD1 (5 bases). V gave up 1 base and J gave up 0 bases, with 15 bases separating them. CDR3 length: 16 residues. The germline V gene has CDR1 DFQATT and CDR2 SNEGSKA (reference sequence).

The CDR3 here is CASSYPTSSSGRAGETQYF. In DNA form, the CDR3 reads TGTGCCAGCAGTTACCCCACCTCCTCTAGCGGGAGGGCCGGGGAGACCCAGTACTTC. The V call is TRBV6-2 or TRBV6-3, the J call TRBJ2-5, with 12 bases aligning to TRBD2. Looked up from germline, CDR1 is MNHEY and CDR2 is SVGEGT. The CDR3 covers 19 residues. V gave up 2 bases and J gave up 5 bases; unmatched junction bases: 15.

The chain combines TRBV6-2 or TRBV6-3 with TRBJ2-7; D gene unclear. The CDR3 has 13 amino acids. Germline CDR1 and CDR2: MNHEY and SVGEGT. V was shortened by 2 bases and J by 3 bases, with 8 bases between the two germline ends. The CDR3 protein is CASSYVIGYEQYF. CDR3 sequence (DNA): TGTGCCAGCAGTTACGTGATCGGCTACGAGCAGTACTTC.

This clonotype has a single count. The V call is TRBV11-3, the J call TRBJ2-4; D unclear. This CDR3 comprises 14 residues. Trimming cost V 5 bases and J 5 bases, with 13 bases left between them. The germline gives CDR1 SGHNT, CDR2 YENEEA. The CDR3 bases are TGTGCCAGCAGCCCCCCCCCCAGGCAAAACATTCAGTACTTC. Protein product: CASSPPPRQNIQYF.

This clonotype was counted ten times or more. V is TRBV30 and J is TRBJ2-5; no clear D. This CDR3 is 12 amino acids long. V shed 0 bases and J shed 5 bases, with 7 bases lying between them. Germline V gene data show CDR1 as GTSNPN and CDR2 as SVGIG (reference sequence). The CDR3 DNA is TGTGCCTGGAGTGTTGGGTGGGAGACCCAGTACTTC. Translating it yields CAWSVGWETQYF.

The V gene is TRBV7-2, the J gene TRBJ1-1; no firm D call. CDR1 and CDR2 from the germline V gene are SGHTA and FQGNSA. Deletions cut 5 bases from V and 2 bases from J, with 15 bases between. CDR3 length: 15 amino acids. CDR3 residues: CASSPSVGANTEAFF. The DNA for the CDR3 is TGTGCCAGCAGCCCCTCCGTCGGAGCTAACACTGAAGCTTTCTTT.

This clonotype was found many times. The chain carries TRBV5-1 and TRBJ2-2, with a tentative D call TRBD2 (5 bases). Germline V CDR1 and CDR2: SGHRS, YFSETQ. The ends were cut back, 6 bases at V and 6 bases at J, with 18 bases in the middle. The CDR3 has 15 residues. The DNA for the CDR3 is TGCGCCAGCACGGAACCCCGAGGGCGGGCCGGGGAGCTGTTTTTT. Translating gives CASTEPRGRAGELFF. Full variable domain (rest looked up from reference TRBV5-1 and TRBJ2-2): KAGVTQTPRYLIKTRGQQVTLSCSPISGHRSVSWYQQTPGQGLQFLFEYFSETQRNKGNFPGRFSGRQFSNSRSEMNVSTLELGDSALYLCASTEPRGRAGELFFGEGSRLTVL.

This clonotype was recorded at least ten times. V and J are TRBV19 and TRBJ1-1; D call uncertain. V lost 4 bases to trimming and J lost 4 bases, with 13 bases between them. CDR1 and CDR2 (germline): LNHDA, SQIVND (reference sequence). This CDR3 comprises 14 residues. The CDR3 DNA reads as TGTGCCAGTAGTAAGGTGGACCAGTCCACTGAAGCTTTCTTT. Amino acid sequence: CASSKVDQSTEAFF.

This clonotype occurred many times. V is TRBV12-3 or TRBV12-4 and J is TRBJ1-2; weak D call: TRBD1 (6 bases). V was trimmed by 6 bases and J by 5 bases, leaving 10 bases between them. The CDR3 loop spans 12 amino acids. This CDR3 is CASRKQGYGYTF. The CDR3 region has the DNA TGTGCCAGCAGAAAACAGGGTTATGGCTACACCTTC.

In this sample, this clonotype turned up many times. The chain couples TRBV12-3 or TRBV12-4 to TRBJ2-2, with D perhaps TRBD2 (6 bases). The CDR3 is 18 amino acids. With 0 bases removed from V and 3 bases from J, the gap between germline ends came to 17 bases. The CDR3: CASSLALVLGGYTGELFF. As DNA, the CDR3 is TGTGCCAGCAGTTTAGCGCTTGTTCTCGGGGGATACACCGGGGAGCTGTTTTTT.

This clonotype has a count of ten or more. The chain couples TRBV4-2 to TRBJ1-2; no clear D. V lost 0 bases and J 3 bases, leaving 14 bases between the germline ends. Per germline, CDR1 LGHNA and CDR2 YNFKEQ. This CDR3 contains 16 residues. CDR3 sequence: CASSQDLTHWDYGYTF. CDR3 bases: TGTGCCAGCAGCCAAGATCTAACACACTGGGACTATGGCTACACCTTC.

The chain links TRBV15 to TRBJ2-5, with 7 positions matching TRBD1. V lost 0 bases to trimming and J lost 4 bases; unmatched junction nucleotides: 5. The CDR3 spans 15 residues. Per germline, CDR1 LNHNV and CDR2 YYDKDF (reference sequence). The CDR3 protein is CATSREQGIRETQYF. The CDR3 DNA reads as TGTGCCACCAGCAGAGAACAGGGGATCAGAGAGACCCAGTACTTC.

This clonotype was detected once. CDR3 loop: CASRGAEGYEQYF. The CDR3 coding sequence is TGTGCCAGCAGGGGCGCGGAGGGGTACGAGCAGTACTTC. The chain is built from TRBV28 and TRBJ2-7, with a weak D call TRBD2 (6 bases). Per germline, CDR1 MDHEN and CDR2 SYDVKM. The CDR3 is 13 amino acids. The V end was cut by 6 bases, the J end by 4 bases, with 13 bases between.

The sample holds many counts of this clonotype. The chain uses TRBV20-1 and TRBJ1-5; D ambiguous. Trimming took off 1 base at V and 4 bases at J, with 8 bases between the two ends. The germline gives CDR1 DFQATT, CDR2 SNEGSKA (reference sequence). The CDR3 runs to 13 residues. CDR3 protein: CSARAQRNQPQHF. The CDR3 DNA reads TGCAGTGCTAGAGCTCAGAGAAATCAGCCCCAGCATTTT.

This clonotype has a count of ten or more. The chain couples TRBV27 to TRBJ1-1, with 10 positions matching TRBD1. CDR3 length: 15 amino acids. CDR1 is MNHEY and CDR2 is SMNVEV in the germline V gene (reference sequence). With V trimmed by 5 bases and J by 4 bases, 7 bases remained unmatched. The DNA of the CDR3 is TGTGCCAGCAGTCAAGGACAGGGGGGTTTCACTGAAGCTTTCTTT. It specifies CASSQGQGGFTEAFF.

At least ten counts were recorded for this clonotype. The CDR3 region is CASTNGGSGTGELFF. CDR3 nucleotide sequence: TGCGCCAGCACCAACGGGGGGTCGGGCACCGGGGAGCTGTTTTTT. The J gene is TRBJ2-2, the V gene TRBV10-2; the match to TRBD2 covers 7 bases. Germline CDR1 is WSHSY and CDR2 is SAAADI. V was clipped by 7 bases and J by 4 bases; unmatched bases: 9. The CDR3 runs to 15 residues.

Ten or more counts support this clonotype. CDR3 DNA sequence: TGCAGTGCTACGAGGTCCGGGACAGGGGGCTACGAGCAGTACTTC. Its protein is CSATRSGTGGYEQYF. The rearrangement joins TRBV20-1 to TRBJ2-7, with 11 bases matching TRBD1. The CDR3 has 15 residues. Germline V gives CDR1 DFQATT, CDR2 SNEGSKA (reference sequence). V was pared by 4 bases and J by 3 bases, with 8 bases of the junction left unmatched.

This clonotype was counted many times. CDR3 coding DNA: TGTGCCTGGACGGAGGGATGGGACACTGAAGCTTTCTTT. Protein: CAWTEGWDTEAFF. J is TRBJ1-1 and V is TRBV30; D is undetermined. This CDR3 is 13 amino acids long. Germline lookup yields CDR1 GTSNPN and CDR2 SVGIG (reference sequence). V gave up 4 bases and J gave up 3 bases, with 12 bases separating them.